This note documents a single T cell receptor (beta chain) sequence. No antigen is known for it. Time point: week 11, during vaccination. The investigators gave 300 ug of mutant IDH1 20-mer peptide in each vaccine dose, together with topical imiquimod. Germline V lookup: CDR1 SGHDT, CDR2 YYEEEE. After removal of 1 base from V and 5 bases from J, the junction contained 9 bases not matched to a gene. The CDR3 extends over 17 amino acids. This sample is part of a study of a mutant IDH1 vaccine in newly diagnosed glioma. Generated by immunoSEQ multiplex PCR, the TCRdb table keeps only in-frame clones and is missing some. This sample yields approximately 36,000 clones, of which approximately 80% are seen a single time; roughly 15% belongs to the top ten.

The V gene is TRBV5-6, the J gene TRBJ1-6, with 7 bases identical to TRBD1. Sequenced here: peripheral blood mononuclear cells (PBMCs), sampled from a glioma patient whose treatment included an IDH1 peptide vaccine. The receptor was isolated from a woman aged 25 to 39 with glioma. Some clones in this sample may be carry-over from other donors' samples. DNA for the CDR3: TGTGCCAGCAGCTTGAGGGAGGGGGCAGGTAATAATTCACCCCTCCACTTT. Translating it yields CASSLREGAGNNSPLHF. Variable domain in full (rest from reference TRBV5-6 and TRBJ1-6): DAGVTQSPTHLIKTRGQQVTLRCSPKSGHDTVSWYQQALGQGPQFIFQYYEEEERQRGNFPDRFSGHQFPNYSSELNVNALLLGDSALYLCASSLREGAGNNSPLHFGNGTRLTVT.